Shown below are 13 T cell receptor beta chains from a single sample sequenced in a study of CD8+ T cells in alopecia areata. RNA extraction was followed by reverse transcription into cDNA, which acted as the sequencing template. Produced via immunoSEQ multiplex PCR; TCRdb's table is partial and in-frame only. The sample carries 150,000 to 200,000 clones, around 59% recorded once. As to treatment: oral pan-JAK inhibitor, 5-10 mg twice daily. This specimen consisted of CD4+ T cells sorted from blood, obtained at week 24, from a patient treated with tofacitinib. These receptors originate from a human donor with alopecia areata.

The chain uses TRBV5-1 and TRBJ2-7; weak D call: TRBD1 (5 bases). The CDR3 runs to 14 residues. V was cut by 4 bases and J by 1 base, with 12 bases left in between. Germline loops: CDR1 SGHRS, CDR2 YFSETQ. CDR3 residues: CASSPPGHSYEQYF. The CDR3 DNA reads TGCGCCAGCAGCCCGCCCGGACATTCCTACGAGCAGTACTTC.

This clone has only a few counts. The rearrangement uses TRBV19 and TRBJ2-1; TRBD2 matches 8 bases. The junction had 13 bases not matched to a gene; V was cut back by 7 bases and J by 5 bases. CDR3 length equals 16 residues. CDR1 is LNHDA and CDR2 is SQIVND in the germline V gene (reference sequence). The CDR3 spells CASKYALAGLNNEQFF. The CDR3 region has the DNA TGTGCCAGTAAATACGCCTTAGCGGGGCTAAACAATGAGCAGTTCTTC.

J is TRBJ1-5 and V is TRBV29-1; 10 nucleotides agree with TRBD1. J was trimmed by 5 bases and V by 4 bases; bases with no gene match: 5. CDR1 and CDR2 (germline): SQVTM, ANQGSEA. The CDR3 runs to 14 residues. In DNA form, the CDR3 reads TGCAGCGTTGGACTCGGACAGGGGGATCAGCCCCAGCATTTT. Translated: CSVGLGQGDQPQHF.

The rearrangement joins TRBV4-2 to TRBJ1-2; D unresolved. Looked up from germline, CDR1 is LGHNA and CDR2 is YNFKEQ. CDR3 size: 16 residues. With 0 bases removed from V and 0 bases from J, the gap between germline ends came to 11 bases. The CDR3 spells CASSQDNTAANYGYTF. For the CDR3, the DNA is TGTGCCAGCAGCCAAGATAACACCGCAGCTAACTATGGCTACACCTTC.

This chain connects TRBV5-1 to TRBJ2-2, with 8 nucleotides matching TRBD1. The CDR3 loop spans 16 amino acids. Germline-derived CDR1 and CDR2 are SGHRS and YFSETQ. Germline trimming cut 4 bases from V and 4 bases from J; bases unmatched to any gene: 9. The CDR3 region has the DNA TGCGCCAGCAGCCTCCCGGGACAGGTCGCCACCGGGGAGCTGTTTTTT. It translates to CASSLPGQVATGELFF.

The V call is TRBV10-3, the J call TRBJ2-3; possibly TRBD1 or TRBD2 for D (5 bases each). CDR1 and CDR2 (germline): ENHRY, SYGVKD. The CDR3 runs to 11 residues. The V and J ends lost 11 bases and 4 bases respectively, with 10 bases between them. CDR3 nucleotide sequence: TGTGCCCCTGGGGGATCAGATACGCAGTATTTT. Translated: CAPGGSDTQYF.

The genes are TRBV5-1 and TRBJ1-2; D is unresolved. V lost 3 bases and J 0 bases, leaving 12 bases between the germline ends. In germline, CDR1 is SGHRS, CDR2 YFSETQ. The CDR3 sequence is 15 residues long. CDR3 amino acids: CASSSAHSSNYGYTF. CDR3 bases: TGCGCCAGCAGCTCGGCCCACAGTTCTAACTATGGCTACACCTTC. The full variable domain, rest sourced from reference TRBV5-1 and TRBJ1-2, is KAGVTQTPRYLIKTRGQQVTLSCSPISGHRSVSWYQQTPGQGLQFLFEYFSETQRNKGNFPGRFSGRQFSNSRSEMNVSTLELGDSALYLCASSSAHSSNYGYTFGSGTRLTVV.

This clone was picked up many times. The rearrangement links TRBV6-1 to TRBJ2-1, with 7 positions matching TRBD2. CDR3 length: 14 residues. V trimming: 7 bases; J trimming: 7 bases; junction bases outside the gene matches: 10. Per germline, CDR1 MNHNS and CDR2 SASEGT. The CDR3 sequence: CASMEAGIPNEQFF. The DNA of the CDR3 is TGTGCCAGCATGGAAGCGGGGATACCGAATGAGCAGTTCTTC.

The chain has TRBV29-1 and TRBJ2-2, with 8 bases fitting TRBD1. Germline assignment: CDR1 SQVTM and CDR2 ANQGSEA. The trim removed 5 bases at V and 7 bases at J, leaving 6 bases unmatched. This CDR3 has 13 amino acids. The CDR3 DNA is TGCAGCGTTTACAGGGGGTCCAGCGGGGAGCTGTTTTTT. Translation: CSVYRGSSGELFF.

CDR3 sequence reads: CSVSEKGAGIQPQHF. DNA of the CDR3: TGCAGCGTCTCCGAGAAGGGGGCCGGCATTCAGCCCCAGCATTTT. The chain is built from TRBV29-1 and TRBJ1-5, with 7 bases aligning to TRBD1. After removal of 6 bases from V and 6 bases from J, the junction contained 14 bases not matched to a gene. CDR3 length equals 15 residues. Germline CDR1 reads SQVTM; CDR2 reads ANQGSEA.

A few counts support this clone. This chain links TRBV30 with TRBJ1-1, with TRBD1 identical over 9 bases. The CDR3 length is 14 residues. CDR1 and CDR2 from the germline V gene are GTSNPN and SVGIG (reference sequence). The junction had 6 bases not matched to a gene; V was cut back by 2 bases and J by 5 bases. This CDR3 reads CAWSTGQGRTEAFF. The CDR3 DNA follows: TGTGCCTGGAGTACCGGACAGGGGAGGACTGAAGCTTTCTTT.

This clone appeared a few times. The chain is built from TRBV5-1 and TRBJ1-6; D is uncertain. Trimming took 1 base from V and 7 from J, leaving 12 bases between them. The CDR3 spans 15 residues. CDR1 is SGHRS and CDR2 is YFSETQ in the germline V gene. The CDR3 DNA reads as TGCGCCAGCAGCTTGTCGGGTACGTGGAATTCACCCCTCCACTTT. This encodes CASSLSGTWNSPLHF.

The genes are TRBV6-5 and TRBJ1-3; D is unclear. The CDR3 loop spans 15 amino acids. Trimming left V 5 bases short and J 0 bases short, with 11 bases between. Germline V CDR1 and CDR2: MNHEY, SVGAGI. CDR3 loop: CASSPTPGSGNTIYF. CDR3 sequence (DNA): TGTGCCAGCAGTCCGACACCCGGCTCTGGAAACACCATATATTTT.